Here is one T cell receptor (beta chain) with its context. V lost 1 base, J lost 6 bases, and 13 bases lay in between. CDR1 and CDR2 from the germline V gene are SGHRS and YFSETQ. CDR3 length: 15 residues. The data are from a study of shared clonotypes between healthy human individuals. A deep-level run was used for the assay. TCRdb's copy holds only in-frame clones and misses some; the assay was immunoSEQ multiplex PCR. The sample holds some 2,500,000 clones; around 92% are singletons and the top ten take 0.37%. This sequence originates from a young man in good health. Some clones in this sample may be carry-over from other donors' samples. Sequencing input: naive CD4+ T cells from PBMCs. Subset: CD45RA+ positively selected. The gene calls are TRBV5-1 and TRBJ2-2, with D unclear. The CDR3 region is CASSLFEISAGELFF. As DNA, the CDR3 is TGCGCCAGCAGCTTGTTCGAAATTTCAGCCGGGGAGCTGTTTTTT. Full variable domain (remainder filled in from reference TRBV5-1 and TRBJ2-2): KAGVTQTPRYLIKTRGQQVTLSCSPISGHRSVSWYQQTPGQGLQFLFEYFSETQRNKGNFPGRFSGRQFSNSRSEMNVSTLELGDSALYLCASSLFEISAGELFFGEGSRLTVL.